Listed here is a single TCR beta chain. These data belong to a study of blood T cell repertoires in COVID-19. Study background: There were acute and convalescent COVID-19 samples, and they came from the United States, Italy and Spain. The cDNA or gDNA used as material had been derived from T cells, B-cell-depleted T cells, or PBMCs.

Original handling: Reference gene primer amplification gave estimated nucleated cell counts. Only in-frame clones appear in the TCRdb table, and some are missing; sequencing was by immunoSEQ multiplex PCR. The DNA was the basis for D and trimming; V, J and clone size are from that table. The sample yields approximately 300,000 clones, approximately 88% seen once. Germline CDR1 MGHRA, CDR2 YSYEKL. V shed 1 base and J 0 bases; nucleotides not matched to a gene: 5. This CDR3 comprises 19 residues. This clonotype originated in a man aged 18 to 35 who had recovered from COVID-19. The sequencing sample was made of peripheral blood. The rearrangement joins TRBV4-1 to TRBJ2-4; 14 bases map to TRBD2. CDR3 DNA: TGCGCCAGCAGCCAAGGACTAGCGGGAGGGCTTGGAGCCAAAAACATTCAGTACTTC. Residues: CASSQGLAGGLGAKNIQYF.